This T cell receptor beta chain derives from a study of shared clonotypes between healthy human individuals. Study at large: CD4 naive and CD4 memory each took three plates per donor, while CD8 naive took two and CD8 memory one. General study findings and limits: Investigators collected only blood, and repertoires in tissues likely differ.

The CDR3 totals 13 residues. The V end lost 4 bases, the J end lost 2 bases, and 10 bases lay between the germline ends. CDR1 and CDR2 (germline): SQVTM, ANQGSEA. All participating donors were Caucasian adults from Nashville, Tennessee. Sequencing was performed with immunoSEQ multiplex PCR; in TCRdb, only in-frame clones are kept and a portion is missing. Of 2.3 million or so clones detected, 90% to 95% appear once; the ten largest clones hold roughly 0.36%. As regards this clone: The antigen remains unidentified. The sample holds other DNA sequences that translate to the same CDR3.

The chain employs TRBV29-1 and TRBJ2-3, with D hard to call. The TCR sequence derives from a man between 18 and 35 years old in good health. Some clones in this sample may be carry-over from other donors' samples. Sequencing was performed on naive CD4+ T cells from PBMCs. Stated subset: CD45RA+ positively selected. The CDR3 spells CSVVVGPTDTQYF. In DNA, the CDR3 is TGCAGCGTTGTGGTTGGCCCCACAGATACGCAGTATTTT.